This TCR beta chain stems from a study of cytomegalovirus exposure and HLA in healthy donors. Both 60 Vbeta primers and 13 Jbeta primers went into the PCR. Libraries were prepared by immunoSEQ multiplex PCR; TCRdb keeps only in-frame clonotypes and omits some of them. The table lists 150,000 to 200,000 clones, approximately 85% of them singletons. The germline V and J ends were trimmed by 3 bases and 2 bases, with 17 bases remaining between them. Germline-derived CDR1 and CDR2 are MNHNS and SASEGT. This CDR3 comprises 16 residues. V usage is TRBV6-1 and J usage is TRBJ2-7, with D perhaps matching TRBD2 (6 bases). The sample comprised PBMCs. This receptor was taken from a woman aged 50 to 60 in good health and CMV-seronegative. The CDR3 loop is CASSEKLVGGTYEQYF. CDR3 in DNA: TGTGCCAGCAGTGAGAAGTTAGTGGGAGGAACCTACGAGCAGTACTTC.